These 12 T cell receptor beta chains were sequenced from one sample in a study of regulatory T cells in long-lasting Graves disease (dated by TCRdb to 2020 to 2023). The time point label, as the study defines it: newly diagnosed GD, antithyroid drugs for less than 3 months. For both TCR sequencing and RNA sequencing, RNA was extracted from PBMCs in TRIzol. Receptor libraries were prepared by multiplex PCR. This sample was sequenced with an Illumina HiSeq 4000. To build TCR beta libraries, CDR3 regions were amplified by Arm-PCR using iRepertoire HTBI primers. Starting from the raw public reads, TCRdb applied fastp trimming at Q25, assembled clones with MiXCR and retained in-frame beta chains. Rows matching on CDR3 protein sequence are summarized as one entry with the most common DNA and genes. The sample contains over 500,000 distinct CDR3 sequences, 15% to 20% of them found a single time. The ten biggest clones cover around 12% of the sample.

These sequences were also reported in another study, on T cells in Graves' hyperthyroidism and ophthalmopathy.

The sample consisted of peripheral blood mononuclear cells (PBMCs), taken at new diagnosis, from a patient treated with antithyroid drugs. These receptors came from a man between 18 and 29 years old with Graves disease. Donor details come from another sample of the same person, matched by shared clones.

The gene calls are TRBV5-4 and TRBJ2-7; 9 bases fit TRBD2. The CDR3 consists of 16 residues. The germline gives CDR1 SGHNT, CDR2 YYREEE (reference sequence). V was clipped by 1 base and J by 4 bases; unmatched bases: 9. The CDR3 DNA follows: TGTGCCAGCAGCTTGCGTGGTAGCGGGAGTGTATACGAGCAGTACTTC. Encoded protein: CASSLRGSGSVYEQYF.

This clonotype has a handful of counts. This chain joins TRBV7-8 and TRBJ1-6; 8 bases are a match to TRBD1. Per the germline V gene, CDR1 is SGHVS and CDR2 is FQNEAQ. This CDR3 contains 16 residues. Trimming cost V 5 bases and J 8 bases; bases outside gene matches: 11. Written as DNA, the CDR3 is TGTGCCAGCAGCCCGCGGACAGGGTACAAGGATTCACCCCTCCACTTT. Encoded protein: CASSPRTGYKDSPLHF.

This clonotype was counted only a few times. CDR3 DNA: TGTGCCAGCAGTTTGTGGTCTTATGCTGAAGCTTTCTTT. Translation: CASSLWSYAEAFF. This sequence joins TRBV28 and TRBJ1-1; D not certain. The CDR3 loop spans 13 amino acids. V gave up 3 bases and J gave up 6 bases, with 11 bases separating them. Per germline, CDR1 MDHEN and CDR2 SYDVKM.

This clonotype was seen at least ten times. The V call is TRBV20-1, the J call TRBJ2-7; 10 nucleotides agree with TRBD1. The CDR3 loop spans 18 amino acids. Trimming at V came to 1 base and at J to 3 bases, leaving 15 bases not matched to a gene. CDR1 and CDR2 from the germline V gene are DFQATT and SNEGSKA (reference sequence). CDR3 residues: CSARGRKGTGAGNYEQYF. The DNA for the CDR3 is TGCAGTGCTAGAGGAAGAAAGGGGACAGGGGCTGGGAACTACGAGCAGTACTTC.

V gene TRBV20-1 combines with J gene TRBJ2-1; 11 bases line up with TRBD2. CDR1 is DFQATT and CDR2 is SNEGSKA in the germline V gene (reference sequence). This CDR3 region has 14 residues. The J segment lost 9 bases and the V segment lost 3 bases, leaving 7 bases of the junction unmatched. Here the CDR3 reads CSASSGRAIVEQFF. Here the CDR3 DNA reads TGCAGTGCTAGTAGCGGGAGGGCAATCGTTGAGCAGTTCTTC.

This clonotype was counted a few times. The rearrangement uses TRBV20-1 and TRBJ2-1; TRBD2 agrees at 11 bases. The CDR3 runs 16 residues. Germline-derived CDR1 and CDR2 are DFQATT and SNEGSKA (reference sequence). The V and J ends lost 1 base and 7 bases, in that order; junction bases with no gene match: 9. The CDR3 is CSARVTSGGVRNEQFF. CDR3 nucleotide sequence: TGCAGTGCTAGAGTAACTAGCGGGGGAGTCAGGAATGAGCAGTTCTTC.

This clonotype was recorded a few times. The chain links TRBV19 to TRBJ1-1; tentatively, D is TRBD1 (5 bases). The CDR3 length is 12 residues. Germline CDR1 reads LNHDA; CDR2 reads SQIVND (reference sequence). V lost 10 bases to trimming and J lost 0 bases, with 9 bases between them. This chain's CDR3 is CATRDLNTEAFF. CDR3 nucleotides: TGTGCCACCAGGGACTTGAACACTGAAGCTTTCTTT.

This clonotype was recorded many times. V is TRBV28 and J is TRBJ2-5; weak D call: TRBD1 (5 bases). The ends were cut back, 7 bases at V and 3 bases at J, with 9 bases in the middle. Looked up from germline, CDR1 is MDHEN and CDR2 is SYDVKM. The CDR3 spans 12 residues. Here the CDR3 DNA reads TGTGCCAGCAAGGCAGGGAAAGAGACCCAGTACTTC. Translating gives CASKAGKETQYF.

This clonotype was counted a single time. The chain is built from TRBV20-1 and TRBJ1-4; 7 bases line up with TRBD1. Losses at the gene ends were 0 bases for V and 8 bases for J; bases not matched to a gene: 12. The germline gives CDR1 DFQATT, CDR2 SNEGSKA (reference sequence). This CDR3 is 16 amino acids long. The CDR3 here is CSARDFLRGGQEKLFF. CDR3 sequence (DNA): TGCAGTGCTAGAGATTTCCTGAGAGGGGGCCAGGAAAAACTGTTTTTT.

The table lists this clonotype with a few counts. This sequence joins TRBV9 and TRBJ1-4; D is ambiguous. Trimming stripped 3 bases from V and 0 bases from J, with 9 bases between. The germline gives CDR1 SGDLS, CDR2 YYNGEE. The CDR3 totals 15 residues. The CDR3 nucleotides are TGTGCCAGCAGCGATGACGGTACAACTAATGAAAAACTGTTTTTT. This sequence encodes CASSDDGTTNEKLFF.

The gene calls are TRBV30 and TRBJ1-5; tentative D call: TRBD1 (5 bases). This CDR3 has 14 residues. Germline loops: CDR1 GTSNPN, CDR2 SVGIG (reference sequence). Trimming took off 1 base at V and 7 bases at J, with 14 bases between the two ends. DNA of the CDR3: TGTGCCTGGAGTGATGGACATCTGGGACAGCCCCAGCATTTT. This sequence encodes CAWSDGHLGQPQHF.

The chain links TRBV4-1 to TRBJ2-7; 8 nucleotides align to TRBD1. Germline assignment: CDR1 MGHRA and CDR2 YSYEKL. The V gene end was trimmed by 3 bases and the J gene end by 7 bases; junction bases not matched to a gene: 11. The length of the CDR3 is 15 residues. The CDR3: CASSQETGVVGEQYF. The CDR3 DNA is TGCGCCAGCAGCCAGGAGACAGGGGTTGTCGGAGAGCAGTACTTC.